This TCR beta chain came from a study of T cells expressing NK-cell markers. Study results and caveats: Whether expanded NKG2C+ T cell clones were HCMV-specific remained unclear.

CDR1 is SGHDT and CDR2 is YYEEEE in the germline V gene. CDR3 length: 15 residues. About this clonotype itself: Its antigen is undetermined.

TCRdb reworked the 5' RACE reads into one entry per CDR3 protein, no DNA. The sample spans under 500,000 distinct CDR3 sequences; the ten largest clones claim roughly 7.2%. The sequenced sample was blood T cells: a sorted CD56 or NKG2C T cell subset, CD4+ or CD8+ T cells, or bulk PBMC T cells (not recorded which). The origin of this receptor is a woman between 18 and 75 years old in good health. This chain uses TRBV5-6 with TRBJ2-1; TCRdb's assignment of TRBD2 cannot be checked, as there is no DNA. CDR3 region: CASSLGLAGVGEQFF.